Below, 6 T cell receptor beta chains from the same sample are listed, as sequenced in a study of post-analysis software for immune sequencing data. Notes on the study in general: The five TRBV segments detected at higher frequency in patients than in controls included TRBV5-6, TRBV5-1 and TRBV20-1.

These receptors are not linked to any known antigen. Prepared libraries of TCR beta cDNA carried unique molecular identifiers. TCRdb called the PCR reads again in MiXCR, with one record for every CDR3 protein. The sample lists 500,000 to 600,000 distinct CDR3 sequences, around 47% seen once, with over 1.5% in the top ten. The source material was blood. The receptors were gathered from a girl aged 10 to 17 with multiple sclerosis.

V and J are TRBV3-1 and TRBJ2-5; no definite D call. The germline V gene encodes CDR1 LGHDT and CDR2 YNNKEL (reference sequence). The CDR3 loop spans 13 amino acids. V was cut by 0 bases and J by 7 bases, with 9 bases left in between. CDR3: CASSQDQMATQYF. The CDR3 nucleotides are TGTGCCAGCAGCCAAGATCAAATGGCGACCCAGTACTTC.

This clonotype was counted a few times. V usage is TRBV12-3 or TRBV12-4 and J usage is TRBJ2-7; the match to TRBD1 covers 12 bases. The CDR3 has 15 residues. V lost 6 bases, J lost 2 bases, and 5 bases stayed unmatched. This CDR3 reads CASRRGQGAPYEQYF. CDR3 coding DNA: TGTGCCAGCAGAAGGGGACAGGGGGCTCCCTACGAGCAGTACTTC.

CDR3 protein: CSVAGGIGTYEQYF. The CDR3 DNA follows: TGCAGCGTTGCGGGCGGGATTGGAACCTACGAGCAGTACTTC. The V gene is TRBV29-1, the J gene TRBJ2-7; weak D call: TRBD2 (6 bases). Germline-derived CDR1 and CDR2 are SQVTM and ANQGSEA. The CDR3 spans 14 residues. V lost 4 bases and J 2 bases, leaving 15 bases between the germline ends.

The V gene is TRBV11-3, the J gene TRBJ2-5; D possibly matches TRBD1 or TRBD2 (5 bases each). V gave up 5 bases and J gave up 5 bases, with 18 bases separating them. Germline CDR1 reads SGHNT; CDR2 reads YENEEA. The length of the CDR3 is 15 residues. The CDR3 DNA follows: TGTGCCAGCAGCATTAGTGGGGGTATGGGGGAGACCCAGTACTTC. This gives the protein CASSISGGMGETQYF.

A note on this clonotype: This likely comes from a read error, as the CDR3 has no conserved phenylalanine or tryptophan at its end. CDR3 nucleotide sequence: TGCGCCAGCAGTACCTCGAACAGGACGATATCCTACGAGCAGTACATC. Encoded protein: CASSTSNRTISYEQYI. This chain links TRBV5-1 with TRBJ2-7; D is perhaps TRBD1 (5 bases). Trimming took 5 bases from V and 1 from J, leaving 19 bases between them. The CDR3 extends over 16 amino acids. Per the germline V gene, CDR1 is SGHRS and CDR2 is YFSETQ.

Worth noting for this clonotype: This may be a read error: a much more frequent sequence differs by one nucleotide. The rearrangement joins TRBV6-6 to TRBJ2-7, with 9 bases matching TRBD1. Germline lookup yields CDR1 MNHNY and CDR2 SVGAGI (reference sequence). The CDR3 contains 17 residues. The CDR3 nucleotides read TGTGCCGGCAGTCACGCCGGACAGGGGACGGTACCCTACGAGCAGTACTTC. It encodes CAGSHAGQGTVPYEQYF.